This T cell receptor (beta chain) is from a study of T-cell reconstitution after alpha-beta-depleted transplantation in children. Looked up from germline, CDR1 is SGHRS and CDR2 is YFSETQ. The CDR3 covers 19 residues. The trim removed 0 bases at V and 1 base at J, leaving 13 bases unmatched. The TCRbeta library was prepared with unique molecular identifiers. TCRdb re-derived calls from the PCR reads in MiXCR, one entry per CDR3 protein. The sample lists over 400,000 distinct CDR3 sequences; approximately 12% were seen once. The clonotype originates from a human donor who donated a stem cell graft to a child with combined immunodeficiency. The rearrangement links TRBV5-1 to TRBJ2-3, with 8 bases aligning to TRBD2. This specimen consisted of PBMCs from the stem cell graft donor, obtained from the stem cell graft. The CDR3 loop reads CASSLVAGRRLGGTDTQYF. CDR3 sequence (DNA): TGCGCCAGCAGCTTGGTAGCGGGGCGACGATTGGGAGGCACAGATACGCAGTATTTT.